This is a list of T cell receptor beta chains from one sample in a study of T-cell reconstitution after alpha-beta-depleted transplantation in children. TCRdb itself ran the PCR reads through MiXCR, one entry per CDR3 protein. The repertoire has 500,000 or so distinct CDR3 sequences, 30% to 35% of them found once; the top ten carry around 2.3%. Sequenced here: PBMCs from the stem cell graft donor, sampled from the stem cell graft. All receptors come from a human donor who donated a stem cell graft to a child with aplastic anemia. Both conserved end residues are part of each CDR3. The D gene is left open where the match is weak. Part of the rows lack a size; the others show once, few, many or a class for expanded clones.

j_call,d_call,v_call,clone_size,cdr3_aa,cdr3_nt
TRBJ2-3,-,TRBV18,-,CASSRAAGKPTDTQYF,TGTGCCAGCTCACGGGCGGCAGGGAAACCCACAGATACGCAGTATTTT
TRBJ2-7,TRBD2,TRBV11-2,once,CASSSPSRLAGDLYEQYF,TGTGCCAGCAGCTCCCCGAGTCGGCTAGCGGGAGATCTCTACGAGCAGTACTTC
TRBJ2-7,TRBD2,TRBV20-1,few,CSARGGVLAGIYEQYF,TGCAGTGCTAGAGGTGGTGTACTAGCGGGGATCTACGAGCAGTACTTC
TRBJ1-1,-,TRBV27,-,CASSLLGTRSRAFF,TGTGCCAGCAGTTTACTGGGGACACGAAGCCGAGCTTTCTTT
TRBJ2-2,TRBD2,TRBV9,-,CASSTSGRSNTGELFF,TGTGCCAGCAGCACCAGCGGGAGATCGAACACCGGGGAGCTGTTTTTT
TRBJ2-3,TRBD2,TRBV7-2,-,CASSPFSGRSDTQYF,TGTGCCAGCAGCCCATTTAGCGGGAGGTCAGATACGCAGTATTTT
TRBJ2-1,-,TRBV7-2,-,CASSFFGAQSDEQFF,TGTGCCAGCAGCTTTTTCGGGGCCCAGAGCGATGAGCAGTTCTTC
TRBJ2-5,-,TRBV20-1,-,CSATPLPDRETQYF,TGCAGTGCTACTCCACTACCGGACAGAGAGACCCAGTACTTC
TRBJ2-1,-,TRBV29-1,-,CSVASRSYNEQFF,TGCAGCGTTGCTAGTCGCTCCTACAATGAGCAGTTCTTC
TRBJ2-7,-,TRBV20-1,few,CSARTQTGTYEQYF,TGCAGTGCTAGAACCCAGACAGGCACCTACGAGCAGTACTTC
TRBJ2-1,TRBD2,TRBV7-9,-,CASSLQSSGFYNEQFF,TGTGCCAGCAGCTTACAGTCTAGCGGATTCTACAATGAGCAGTTCTTC